The next 8 T cell receptor beta chains were all read from a single sample in a study of T-cell memory formation after mild COVID-19. TCRdb reprocessed the 5' RACE reads with MiXCR, giving one entry per CDR3 protein. The repertoire holds some 290,000 distinct CDR3 sequences, with 15% to 20% as singletons. The sequenced sample was PBMCs or a T cell subset sorted from them (not recorded which). Source of these receptors: a man younger than 30 who had mild COVID-19 (a few samples of this study predate the infection). Cell type and time point are not known.

This clonotype appeared a few times. The chain combines TRBV12-5 with TRBJ1-5; D call uncertain. Trimming took off 5 bases at V and 5 bases at J, with 13 bases between the two ends. The CDR3 is 14 amino acids. Germline lookup yields CDR1 LGHNT and CDR2 FRNRAP. CDR3 DNA sequence: TGTGCTAGTGGTCCTCCACAGCCTGATCAGCCCCAGCATTTT. This translates into CASGPPQPDQPQHF.

In its sample, this clonotype was seen once. The rearrangement joins TRBV5-4 to TRBJ2-3, with D perhaps matching TRBD1 (6 bases). V lost 4 bases and J 1 base, leaving 10 bases between the germline ends. The length of the CDR3 is 14 residues. In germline, CDR1 is SGHNT, CDR2 YYREEE (reference sequence). The CDR3 loop is CASSPDSGTDTQYF. CDR3 nucleotides: TGTGCCAGCAGCCCGGACAGCGGCACAGATACGCAGTATTTT.

This clonotype came up many times. This sequence joins TRBV12-3 or TRBV12-4 and TRBJ2-5; TRBD1 might be the D (5 bases). The CDR3 has 13 residues. Trimming cost V 2 bases and J 5 bases, with 9 bases left between them. The CDR3 DNA sequence: TGTGCCAGCAGTTTATGGGGCTCGGAGACCCAGTACTTC. Translated, it gives CASSLWGSETQYF.

The chain uses TRBV10-1 and TRBJ2-6; D not certain. The CDR3 contains 15 residues. CDR1 and CDR2 from the germline V gene are WNHNN and SYGVQD (reference sequence). V shed 0 bases and J shed 2 bases, with 5 bases lying between them. The CDR3 DNA reads as TGCGCCAGCAGTGAGTCCGCAGCTGGGGCCAACGTCCTGACTTTC. It yields the protein CASSESAAGANVLTF.

There are many counts of this clonotype. CDR3 region: CASSYTGSSTDTQYF. CDR3 DNA sequence: TGTGCCAGCAGCTATACGGGTTCTAGCACAGATACGCAGTATTTT. V is TRBV7-9 and J is TRBJ2-3; no clear D. Deletions cut 4 bases from V and 0 bases from J, with 11 bases between. Germline V gene sequence: CDR1 SEHNR, CDR2 FQNEAQ (reference sequence). The CDR3 consists of 15 residues.

V usage is TRBV6-5 and J usage is TRBJ1-1, with D hard to call. V was trimmed by 2 bases and J by 1 base, leaving 8 bases between them. Germline CDR1 and CDR2: MNHEY and SVGAGI. This CDR3 spans 14 amino acids. The CDR3 sequence is CASSYLTGNTEAFF. CDR3 nucleotide sequence: TGTGCCAGCAGTTACCTGACGGGGAACACTGAAGCTTTCTTT.

Note on this clonotype: This likely comes from a read error, as the CDR3 has no conserved phenylalanine or tryptophan at its end. The DNA is omitted, as the CDR3 cannot be located on it reliably, and the CDR3 follows TCRdb's listing. This chain connects TRBV13 to TRBJ1-2. The germline CDR1 and CDR2 sequences are PRHDT and FYEKMQ (reference sequence). The CDR3 length is 9 residues, termini included. Here the CDR3 reads CAARRTLRL.

The chain joins TRBV2 to TRBJ2-2; TRBD1 might be the D (6 bases). Trimming took off 6 bases at V and 6 bases at J, with 11 bases between the two ends. This CDR3 comprises 13 residues. The germline V gene has CDR1 SNHLY and CDR2 FYNNEI. CDR3 nucleotides: TGTGCCAGCAGGGTTACAGGGTCCGGGGAGCTGTTTTTT. Translating gives CASRVTGSGELFF.